Below, 30 T cell receptor beta chains from the same sample are listed, as sequenced in a study of cytomegalovirus exposure and HLA in healthy donors. In the PCR, 60 Vbeta and 13 Jbeta primers were used. The protocol was immunoSEQ multiplex PCR, while the TCRdb copy is restricted to in-frame clones and leaves out a portion. Of about 140,000 clones listed, around 80% were seen once; the top ten hold approximately 1.2%. Sequencing used PBMCs. These receptors were obtained from a male donor in good health and CMV-seropositive.

The genes are TRBV7-6 and TRBJ2-3; D may be TRBD2 (5 bases). The V gene's germline CDR1 is SGHVS and CDR2 FNYEAQ. The CDR3 has 19 amino acids. V shed 3 bases and J shed 0 bases, with 22 bases lying between them. The DNA of the CDR3 is TGTGCCAGCAGCTTGCCACCCCCCGGGGTTGGCCCTAGCACAGATACGCAGTATTTT. Encoded protein: CASSLPPPGVGPSTDTQYF.

The V call is TRBV25-1, the J call TRBJ2-7; no clear D. The CDR3 loop spans 15 amino acids. Germline-derived CDR1 and CDR2 are MGHDK and SYGVNS. Trimming cost V 3 bases and J 4 bases, with 16 bases left between them. The CDR3 spells CASSDGLGSSYEQYF. CDR3 in DNA: TGTGCCAGCAGTGACGGTCTCGGTTCTTCTTACGAGCAGTACTTC.

V usage is TRBV19 and J usage is TRBJ1-1; D perhaps matches TRBD1 (6 bases). Germline values: CDR1 LNHDA, CDR2 SQIVND (reference sequence). V was trimmed by 6 bases and J by 8 bases, leaving 13 bases between them. The CDR3 is made up of 12 amino acids. CDR3 in DNA: TGTGCCAGTAGCCGGACAGACCGAGAAGCTTTCTTT. Residues: CASSRTDREAFF.

The J gene is TRBJ2-7, the V gene TRBV9, with TRBD1 identical over 7 bases. In germline, CDR1 is SGDLS, CDR2 YYNGEE. Trimming at V came to 4 bases and at J to 5 bases, leaving 12 bases not matched to a gene. The CDR3 has 15 amino acids. The CDR3 nucleotides are TGTGCCAGCAGCCCCCACCTGACAGGGTTGGACGAGCAGTACTTC. It is translated as CASSPHLTGLDEQYF.

The chain has TRBV19 and TRBJ1-1; TRBD1 might be the D (5 bases). Per germline, CDR1 LNHDA and CDR2 SQIVND (reference sequence). This CDR3 region has 15 residues. The V end lost 3 bases, the J end lost 0 bases, and 11 bases lay between the germline ends. The CDR3 here is CASSIPGLLNTEAFF. The DNA for the CDR3 is TGTGCCAGTAGTATCCCAGGGCTTTTGAACACTGAAGCTTTCTTT.

The chain recombines TRBV27 with TRBJ2-7, with 7 bases that match TRBD1. Germline trimming cut 2 bases from V and 3 bases from J; bases unmatched to any gene: 7. The CDR3 spans 15 residues. Germline V gene data show CDR1 as MNHEY and CDR2 as SMNVEV (reference sequence). CDR3: CASSLRGQGVYEQYF. In nucleotides, the CDR3 is TGTGCCAGCAGTTTACGGGGCCAGGGGGTCTACGAGCAGTACTTC.

The J gene is TRBJ2-7, the V gene TRBV19; the match to TRBD1 covers 7 bases. CDR3 length: 14 residues. The V and J ends lost 3 bases and 2 bases, in that order; junction bases with no gene match: 4. Looked up from germline, CDR1 is LNHDA and CDR2 is SQIVND (reference sequence). The CDR3 coding sequence is TGTGCCAGTAGTATCGACAGGGCTACCTACGAGCAGTACTTC. This encodes CASSIDRATYEQYF.

The J gene is TRBJ1-1, the V gene TRBV7-8; tentative D call: TRBD1 (5 bases). CDR1 is SGHVS and CDR2 is FQNEAQ in the germline V gene. V was trimmed by 5 bases and J by 10 bases, leaving 14 bases between them. The CDR3 is made up of 12 amino acids. The CDR3 sequence: CASSPLSGGAFF. CDR3 DNA: TGTGCCAGCAGCCCATTATCGGGGGGAGCTTTCTTT.

The chain uses TRBV30 and TRBJ2-3; TRBD1 is a possible D gene (5 bases). Germline CDR1 reads GTSNPN; CDR2 reads SVGIG (reference sequence). The CDR3 totals 14 residues. V shed 4 bases and J shed 0 bases, with 11 bases lying between them. Written as DNA, the CDR3 is TGTGCCTGGACAGGGTGGTGGAGCACAGATACGCAGTATTTT. It encodes CAWTGWWSTDTQYF.

This chain connects TRBV14 to TRBJ2-5, with a possible D match to TRBD1 (6 bases). Germline V gene lookup returns CDR1 SGHDN and CDR2 FVKESK. V lost 0 bases to trimming and J lost 2 bases, with 10 bases between them. This CDR3 contains 15 residues. DNA of the CDR3: TGTGCCAGCAGCCAAGAATGGGGGCTTCAAGAGACCCAGTACTTC. This codes for CASSQEWGLQETQYF. The variable domain in full, with the rest retrieved from reference TRBV14 and TRBJ2-5, is EAGVTQFPSHSVIEKGQTVTLRCDPISGHDNLYWYRRVMGKEIKFLLHFVKESKQDESGMPNNRFLAERTGGTYSTLKVQPAELEDSGVYFCASSQEWGLQETQYFGPGTRLLVL.

The chain carries TRBV6-6 and TRBJ1-1; 7 nucleotides agree with TRBD1. Germline V gene sequence: CDR1 MNHNY, CDR2 SVGAGI (reference sequence). This CDR3 comprises 11 residues. V shed 5 bases, J shed 11 bases, and the junction held 5 bases outside the gene matches. The CDR3 loop is CASSDRDEAFF. In DNA, the CDR3 is TGTGCCAGCAGTGACAGGGACGAGGCTTTCTTT.

The chain joins TRBV13 to TRBJ2-3; D ambiguous. Between the trimmed V and J ends, which lost 5 bases and 5 bases, there was a span of 14 bases. Germline V lookup: CDR1 PRHDT, CDR2 FYEKMQ (reference sequence). CDR3 length: 14 residues. CDR3 in amino acids: CASSPGGVIDTQYF. In DNA, the CDR3 is TGTGCCAGCAGCCCCGGCGGAGTTATAGATACGCAGTATTTT.

The genes are TRBV4-1 and TRBJ2-2, with a tentative D call TRBD2 (6 bases). CDR1 is MGHRA and CDR2 is YSYEKL in the germline V gene. The CDR3 contains 16 residues. V lost 0 bases, J lost 4 bases, and 12 bases lay in between. This chain's CDR3 is CASSQDRREGTGELFF. The CDR3 bases are TGCGCCAGCAGCCAAGATCGGCGGGAAGGCACCGGGGAGCTGTTTTTT.

The chain couples TRBV15 to TRBJ1-5; a possible D gene is TRBD1 (6 bases). The length of the CDR3 is 17 residues. Trimming pared 0 bases from V and 4 bases from J, leaving 16 bases between. Looked up from germline, CDR1 is LNHNV and CDR2 is YYDKDF (reference sequence). The CDR3 DNA follows: TGTGCCACCAGCAGAGACTACGCAGGGGCAGGGAATCAGCCCCAGCATTTT. It encodes CATSRDYAGAGNQPQHF.

J is TRBJ1-1 and V is TRBV9, with 8 nucleotides matching TRBD1. Per germline, CDR1 SGDLS and CDR2 YYNGEE. The CDR3 sequence is 18 residues long. The ends lost 0 bases at V and 1 base at J; junction bases unmatched: 11. The CDR3 here is CASSVGLQGGQGNTEAFF. The CDR3 DNA sequence: TGTGCCAGCAGCGTAGGTCTCCAAGGCGGACAGGGGAACACTGAAGCTTTCTTT.

The V and J genes are TRBV11-2 and TRBJ1-3; unclear D gene. This CDR3 has 15 amino acids. Trimming took 7 bases from V and 4 from J, leaving 17 bases between them. Germline V gene sequence: CDR1 SGHAT, CDR2 FQNNGV. The CDR3 loop reads CASTRGVDFGNTIYF. The CDR3 nucleotides are TGTGCCAGCACCCGCGGTGTGGACTTCGGAAACACCATATATTTT.

The chain links TRBV11-2 to TRBJ2-5, with D possibly being TRBD2 (5 bases). In germline, CDR1 is SGHAT, CDR2 FQNNGV. The CDR3 is made up of 15 amino acids. Trimming stripped 1 base from V and 2 bases from J, with 11 bases between. In DNA form, the CDR3 reads TGTGCCAGCAGCTTAGCTAGCCAGAGACAAGAGACCCAGTACTTC. Its protein is CASSLASQRQETQYF. Variable domain in full (rest from reference TRBV11-2 and TRBJ2-5): EAGVAQSPRYKIIEKRQSVAFWCNPISGHATLYWYQQILGQGPKLLIQFQNNGVVDDSQLPKDRFSAERLKGVDSTLKIQPAKLEDSAVYLCASSLASQRQETQYFGPGTRLLVL.

This sequence joins TRBV7-3 and TRBJ2-3; TRBD2 might be the D (6 bases). The CDR3 covers 14 residues. Germline V CDR1 and CDR2: SGHTA, FQGTGA. V was pared by 8 bases and J by 1 base, with 13 bases between. The CDR3 sequence: CASPAASGTDTQYF. The CDR3, as DNA: TGTGCCAGCCCAGCGGCTAGCGGCACAGATACGCAGTATTTT. The full variable domain, completed using reference TRBV7-3 and TRBJ2-3, is GAGVSQTPSNKVTEKGKYVELRCDPISGHTALYWYRQSLGQGPEFLIYFQGTGAADDSGLPNDRFFAVRPEGSVSTLKIQRTERGDSAVYLCASPAASGTDTQYFGPGTRLTVL.

The chain combines TRBV4-1 with TRBJ2-1; 7 bases map to TRBD2. CDR3 length equals 16 residues. Germline V CDR1 and CDR2: MGHRA, YSYEKL. V was clipped by 0 bases and J by 5 bases; unmatched bases: 7. The CDR3 DNA reads as TGCGCCAGCAGCCAAGATGGGAGGGACGGGGACAATGAGCAGTTCTTC. This codes for CASSQDGRDGDNEQFF.

About this clone: In the same sample, other DNA sequences code for this CDR3. This chain connects TRBV4-2 to TRBJ2-5; the D gene is possibly TRBD2 (5 bases). V lost 1 base and J 3 bases, leaving 6 bases between the germline ends. The CDR3 loop spans 13 amino acids. Germline V gene sequence: CDR1 LGHNA, CDR2 YNFKEQ. The CDR3 protein is CASSQAGEETQYF. In nucleotides, the CDR3 is TGTGCCAGCAGCCAAGCCGGGGAAGAGACCCAGTACTTC.

This sequence joins TRBV18 and TRBJ2-1; 10 bases are shared with TRBD2. Germline trimming cut 2 bases from V and 4 bases from J; bases unmatched to any gene: 2. The CDR3 is made up of 15 amino acids. CDR1 and CDR2 (germline): KGHSH, LQKENI. This CDR3 is CASSPSGLAYNEQFF. The CDR3 nucleotides read TGTGCCAGCTCACCATCGGGACTAGCGTACAATGAGCAGTTCTTC.

This chain links TRBV5-1 with TRBJ2-5, with 10 bases matching TRBD2. Trimming at V came to 2 bases and at J to 2 bases, leaving 6 bases not matched to a gene. The CDR3 runs 16 residues. Germline CDR1 is SGHRS and CDR2 is YFSETQ. In DNA form, the CDR3 reads TGCGCCAGCAGCTTAAGTCCAGCGGGAGGGCAAGAGACCCAGTACTTC. This codes for CASSLSPAGGQETQYF.

The chain joins TRBV29-1 to TRBJ2-1; 8 bases match TRBD2. The trim removed 4 bases at V and 0 bases at J, leaving 2 bases unmatched. The CDR3 is 14 amino acids. Germline loops: CDR1 SQVTM, CDR2 ANQGSEA. Written as DNA, the CDR3 is TGCAGCGTTGTAAGCGGGAGCTCCTACAATGAGCAGTTCTTC. Its translation: CSVVSGSSYNEQFF.

The chain links TRBV4-3 to TRBJ1-1, with D possibly matching TRBD1 (5 bases). Trimming stripped 0 bases from V and 2 bases from J, with 10 bases between. This CDR3 contains 15 residues. Germline CDR1 is LGHNA and CDR2 is YSLEER. In DNA, the CDR3 is TGCGCCAGCAGCCAAGATCAGACAGAAAACACTGAAGCTTTCTTT. It codes for CASSQDQTENTEAFF.

V and J are TRBV6-5 and TRBJ2-3, with 9 bases aligning to TRBD1. Trimming removed 8 bases from V and 7 bases from J; junction bases left unmatched: 7. Per the germline V gene, CDR1 is MNHEY and CDR2 is SVGAGI. This CDR3 contains 13 residues. CDR3 bases: TGTGCCAGCGGAGACAGGGGGAGTAATACGCAGTATTTT. It yields the protein CASGDRGSNTQYF.

This sequence joins TRBV6-6 and TRBJ2-5; 8 nucleotides match TRBD1. The J call is uncertain, as TRBJ2-7 better fits the DNA end. Germline loops: CDR1 MNHNY, CDR2 SVGAGI (reference sequence). CDR3 length equals 15 residues. The CDR3 region has the DNA TGTGCCAGCAGTACCCAGGGGGCTGGGTTCTACGAGCAGTACTTC. Protein: CASSTQGAGFYEQYF.

The CDR3 sequence: CASSQVAGGHEQYF. The DNA of the CDR3 is TGCGCCAGCAGCCAAGTGGCGGGAGGGCACGAGCAGTACTTC. This chain uses TRBV4-3 with TRBJ2-7; 9 positions agree with TRBD2. V gave up 1 base and J gave up 5 bases; unmatched junction bases: 3. The germline V gene encodes CDR1 LGHNA and CDR2 YSLEER. The CDR3 consists of 14 residues.

The rearrangement links TRBV27 to TRBJ1-1, with TRBD1 matching 8 bases. Germline CDR1 and CDR2: MNHEY and SMNVEV (reference sequence). V dropped 6 bases and J dropped 7; count of bases not matched to a gene: 4. The CDR3 has 12 residues. CDR3 region: CASSDRGGEAFF. In DNA form, the CDR3 reads TGTGCCAGCAGCGACAGGGGAGGTGAAGCTTTCTTT.

This clone was recorded a few times. The chain recombines TRBV7-9 with TRBJ2-3; 9 positions match TRBD2. The length of the CDR3 is 15 residues. Germline loops: CDR1 SEHNR, CDR2 FQNEAQ (reference sequence). Unmatched junction bases numbered 6, after V lost 4 bases and J lost 4 bases. CDR3 sequence: CASSSRLAAADTQYF. In nucleotides, the CDR3 is TGTGCCAGCAGCTCGAGACTAGCGGCGGCAGATACGCAGTATTTT.

Notes on this clone: Mismatch with germline at one junction end may stem from a read error. The chain uses TRBV7-9 and TRBJ2-7; 11 bases are a match to TRBD1. Germline V gene lookup returns CDR1 SEHNR and CDR2 FQNEAQ (reference sequence). This CDR3 spans 16 amino acids. CDR3 coding DNA: TGTTCCAGCAGCCTTGGTAAGGGACAGGGGGCCTACGAGCAGTACTTC. This translates into CSSSLGKGQGAYEQYF.